This entry lists 10 T cell receptor beta chains sequenced from one sample in a study of cytomegalovirus exposure and HLA in healthy donors. A multiplex PCR was run with 60 Vbeta primers and 13 Jbeta primers. The protocol was immunoSEQ multiplex PCR, while the TCRdb copy is restricted to in-frame clones and leaves out a portion. The sample shows approximately 210,000 clones, roughly 80% of them seen only once. Sequencing was done on a sample of PBMCs. The receptors shown here come from a man in his forties in good health and CMV-seropositive.

A note on this clone: This sample includes further DNA sequences coding for the same CDR3. The chain is built from TRBV9 and TRBJ1-1; no clear D. The CDR3 loop spans 14 amino acids. From germline, CDR1 is SGDLS and CDR2 YYNGEE. Trimming shortened V by 2 bases and J by 2 bases, and 10 bases separated the two germline ends. In nucleotides, the CDR3 is TGTGCCAGCAGCGTGACCGGAGATAACACTGAAGCTTTCTTT. This gives the protein CASSVTGDNTEAFF.

V is TRBV4-1 and J is TRBJ1-3; D gene unclear. Trimming took off 1 base at V and 4 bases at J, with 11 bases between the two ends. CDR3 length: 15 residues. Looked up from germline, CDR1 is MGHRA and CDR2 is YSYEKL. The CDR3 DNA is TGCGCCAGCAGCCAAGGGGAGGGATCGGGAAACACCATATATTTT. Its protein product is CASSQGEGSGNTIYF.

The chain has TRBV19 and TRBJ1-1, with a possible D match to TRBD1 (5 bases). The CDR3 is 15 amino acids. Trimming stripped 5 bases from V and 0 bases from J, with 13 bases between. The germline V gene encodes CDR1 LNHDA and CDR2 SQIVND (reference sequence). The CDR3 spells CASSLQATMNTEAFF. CDR3 nucleotide sequence: TGTGCCAGTAGTTTACAGGCTACTATGAACACTGAAGCTTTCTTT.

V is TRBV5-6 and J is TRBJ2-7, with 10 bases fitting TRBD2. Trimming at V came to 1 base and at J to 7 bases, leaving 11 bases not matched to a gene. Germline V gene sequence: CDR1 SGHDT, CDR2 YYEEEE. The CDR3 covers 16 residues. CDR3 sequence: CASSLFRLAGDEEQYF. The CDR3 DNA is TGTGCCAGCAGCTTGTTTCGGCTAGCGGGAGATGAGGAGCAGTACTTC.

The chain has TRBV5-6 and TRBJ2-1; 7 bases map to TRBD1. The V segment lost 3 bases and the J segment 6 bases; nucleotides outside the gene matches: 0. Germline V gene lookup returns CDR1 SGHDT and CDR2 YYEEEE. The CDR3 loop spans 12 amino acids. The CDR3 region is CASSWDSNEQFF. The DNA of the CDR3 is TGTGCCAGCAGCTGGGACAGCAATGAGCAGTTCTTC.

CDR3 protein: CATSREREYEQYV. The DNA for the CDR3 is TGTGCCACCAGCAGAGAGAGGGAGTACGAGCAGTACGTC. The chain employs TRBV15 and TRBJ2-7; a weak D match, TRBD2 (5 bases). The V gene's germline CDR1 is LNHNV and CDR2 YYDKDF (reference sequence). V lost 0 bases and J 4 bases, leaving 7 bases between the germline ends. The CDR3 is 13 amino acids.

V is TRBV6-5 and J is TRBJ1-2; no reliable D call. The germline V gene has CDR1 MNHEY and CDR2 SVGAGI. The CDR3 runs to 14 residues. Trimming stripped 4 bases from V and 6 bases from J, with 15 bases between. As DNA, the CDR3 is TGTGCCAGCAGTTCCAGACTCGCGAGGAATGGCTACACCTTC. This codes for CASSSRLARNGYTF.

The CDR3 loop reads CSAAGTGPPVPDTQYF. The CDR3 DNA reads as TGCAGCGCCGCCGGGACAGGCCCCCCGGTCCCAGATACGCAGTATTTT. The chain is built from TRBV29-1 and TRBJ2-3, with 8 bases aligning to TRBD1. The J segment lost 4 bases and the V segment lost 7 bases, leaving 16 bases of the junction unmatched. Germline V gene lookup returns CDR1 SQVTM and CDR2 ANQGSEA. The CDR3 has 16 residues.

V usage is TRBV27 and J usage is TRBJ2-1, with 12 nucleotides matching TRBD2. The V gene end was trimmed by 5 bases and the J gene end by 4 bases; junction bases not matched to a gene: 9. Germline V gene sequence: CDR1 MNHEY, CDR2 SMNVEV (reference sequence). This CDR3 is 17 amino acids long. CDR3 nucleotide sequence: TGTGCCAGCAGTGCTACCCTAGCGGGAGGGGCATACAATGAGCAGTTCTTC. Protein product: CASSATLAGGAYNEQFF.

The rearrangement uses TRBV6-1 and TRBJ2-1; tentatively, D is TRBD1 (5 bases). With 8 bases removed from V and 2 bases from J, the gap between germline ends came to 16 bases. This CDR3 is 15 amino acids long. Germline V gene sequence: CDR1 MNHNS, CDR2 SASEGT. The CDR3 sequence is CASGNQDITYNEQFF. As DNA, the CDR3 is TGTGCCAGCGGGAACCAGGACATCACCTACAATGAGCAGTTCTTC.